The 20 T cell receptor beta chains given below trace back to one sample, sequenced in a study of human T cells and chemical hapten exposure. Time point: patch test 1, 2 weeks after DPC sensitization. Treatment given: therapeutic diphenylcyclopropenone sensitization with weekly scalp DPC. TCRdb called the RACE reads again in MiXCR, with one record for every CDR3 protein. The profile shows 300,000 to 400,000 distinct CDR3 sequences, approximately 6.3% of them singletons. The sample was whole blood, taken in connection with sensitization to the hapten diphenylcyclopropenone (DPC). Receptors were obtained from a woman in her late teens or twenties with alopecia areata. Some clones in this sample may be carry-over from other donors' samples.

V is TRBV7-8 and J is TRBJ1-5; D gene unclear. This CDR3 region has 15 residues. CDR1 and CDR2 (germline): SGHVS, FQNEAQ. V lost 1 base and J lost 1, with 8 bases in between. The CDR3 loop is CASSLVLSSNQPQHF. For the CDR3, the DNA is TGTGCCAGCAGCTTAGTATTGAGCAGCAATCAGCCCCAGCATTTT.

This clonotype appeared many times. The chain employs TRBV7-8 and TRBJ2-1; D is unresolved. This CDR3 spans 13 amino acids. Germline V CDR1 and CDR2: SGHVS, FQNEAQ. With 5 bases removed from V and 2 bases from J, the gap between germline ends came to 7 bases. The DNA of the CDR3 is TGTGCCAGCAGCCAGAGCCCCTACAATGAGCAGTTCTTC. Encoded protein: CASSQSPYNEQFF.

In its sample, this clonotype was seen a few times. V gene TRBV10-2 combines with J gene TRBJ1-6; 7 nucleotides agree with TRBD1. V lost 8 bases and J lost 5; bases outside the gene matches: 6. CDR1 WSHSY and CDR2 SAAADI come from the germline V gene. This CDR3 region has 14 residues. CDR3 DNA sequence: TGCGCCAGCCGTTCGACAGGGAATAATTCACCCCTCCACTTT. It yields the protein CASRSTGNNSPLHF.

The gene calls are TRBV12-3 or TRBV12-4 and TRBJ1-1; D not certain. The V end was cut by 6 bases, the J end by 5 bases, with 10 bases between. The CDR3 is made up of 12 amino acids. The DNA for the CDR3 is TGTGCCAGCAGGAGGGATTCGACTGAAGCTTTCTTT. This gives the protein CASRRDSTEAFF.

There are many counts of this clonotype. The V call is TRBV25-1, the J call TRBJ2-1, with D possibly matching TRBD1 (6 bases). Germline V lookup: CDR1 MGHDK, CDR2 SYGVNS. The CDR3 extends over 15 amino acids. V lost 0 bases, J lost 8 bases, and 14 bases lay in between. CDR3: CASSEYSDRSDEQFF. DNA for the CDR3: TGTGCCAGCAGTGAATATTCAGACAGGTCGGATGAGCAGTTCTTC.

J is TRBJ1-6 and V is TRBV6-6; D is uncertain. CDR3 length: 14 amino acids. Germline-derived CDR1 and CDR2 are MNHNY and SVGAGI (reference sequence). V lost 6 bases and J 5 bases, leaving 11 bases between the germline ends. Written as DNA, the CDR3 is TGTGCCAGCAGCCCCGGTGCAGATAATTCACCCCTCCACTTT. Translated, it gives CASSPGADNSPLHF.

The chain carries TRBV6-5 and TRBJ1-5; 8 bases are shared with TRBD1. With 4 bases clipped from V and 4 bases from J, the junction kept 3 bases outside the gene matches. The germline V gene encodes CDR1 MNHEY and CDR2 SVGAGI. The CDR3 is 14 residues long. The CDR3: CASSSHRGNQPQHF. The DNA of the CDR3 is TGTGCCAGCAGTTCGCACAGGGGGAATCAGCCCCAGCATTTT.

CDR3 sequence (DNA): TGTGCCAGCAGCAGACAGGTTGTATCTGAAGCTTTCTTT. The encoded protein is CASSRQVVSEAFF. This chain joins TRBV7-2 and TRBJ1-1; perhaps TRBD1 as D (6 bases). Germline loops: CDR1 SGHTA, CDR2 FQGNSA. V was cut by 5 bases and J by 6 bases, with 13 bases left in between. The CDR3 has 13 residues.

This clonotype was observed a handful of times. This chain connects TRBV14 to TRBJ1-2; no firm D call. The germline V gene encodes CDR1 SGHDN and CDR2 FVKESK. V was clipped by 0 bases and J by 6 bases, with 5 bases between them. This CDR3 is built from 12 residues. CDR3 sequence reads: CASSQDFDGYTF. Here the CDR3 DNA reads TGTGCCAGCAGCCAAGACTTCGATGGCTACACCTTC.

This clonotype was seen more than once but under ten times. The chain employs TRBV7-2 and TRBJ2-2; a weak D match, TRBD2 (6 bases). Between the trimmed V and J ends, which lost 6 bases and 4 bases, there was a span of 15 bases. The CDR3 covers 15 residues. Germline assignment: CDR1 SGHTA and CDR2 FQGNSA. This chain's CDR3 is CASRQPGVPTGELFF. The CDR3 region has the DNA TGTGCCAGCAGACAGCCGGGGGTCCCCACCGGGGAGCTGTTTTTT.

At least ten counts were recorded for this clonotype. The chain has TRBV29-1 and TRBJ1-1, with no clear D. CDR3 length equals 13 residues. V shed 6 bases and J shed 4 bases, with 15 bases lying between them. Germline CDR1 is SQVTM and CDR2 is ANQGSEA. The CDR3 DNA reads as TGCAGCGTACAAGGACCCGCCGCCACTGAAGCTTTCTTT. Translation gives CSVQGPAATEAFF.

This clonotype appeared many times. The chain links TRBV28 to TRBJ2-6; 8 nucleotides align to TRBD1. This CDR3 is 18 amino acids long. Per germline, CDR1 MDHEN and CDR2 SYDVKM. With 3 bases clipped from V and 2 bases from J, the junction kept 9 bases outside the gene matches. Written as DNA, the CDR3 is TGTGCCAGCAGTTTTCTCGGACAGGGCCCTACTGGGGCCAACGTCCTGACTTTC. Amino acid sequence: CASSFLGQGPTGANVLTF. The whole variable domain, filled in from reference TRBV28 and TRBJ2-6, reads DVKVTQSSRYLVKRTGEKVFLECVQDMDHENMFWYRQDPGLGLRLIYFSYDVKMKEKGDIPEGYSVSREKKERFSLILESASTNQTSMYLCASSFLGQGPTGANVLTFGAGSRLTVL.

This clonotype was found many times. The chain recombines TRBV6-5 with TRBJ2-2; the match to TRBD2 covers 9 bases. The germline gives CDR1 MNHEY, CDR2 SVGAGI. Trimming at V came to 7 bases and at J to 5 bases, leaving 11 bases not matched to a gene. This CDR3 is 16 amino acids long. The CDR3 loop is CASKGGGGAETGELFF. The CDR3 coding sequence is TGTGCCAGCAAGGGTGGCGGGGGGGCCGAAACCGGGGAGCTGTTTTTT.

The V and J genes are TRBV7-3 and TRBJ2-1; no definite D call. This CDR3 contains 16 residues. Germline V gives CDR1 SGHTA, CDR2 FQGTGA. V lost 0 bases to trimming and J lost 5 bases, with 14 bases between them. CDR3 nucleotide sequence: TGTGCCAGCAGCTTAACAGGGCAGGCCTTAAACAATGAGCAGTTCTTC. Its translation is CASSLTGQALNNEQFF.

This clonotype was found many times. Here the CDR3 DNA reads TGCGCCAGCAGCCAAGGAGACAGGGCTGCTTCACCCCTCCACTTT. Its protein is CASSQGDRAASPLHF. This chain joins TRBV4-3 and TRBJ1-6; 7 bases fit TRBD1. V trimming: 1 base; J trimming: 9 bases; junction bases outside the gene matches: 6. The germline V gene has CDR1 LGHNA and CDR2 YSLEER. The CDR3 is 15 residues long.

The chain employs TRBV18 and TRBJ1-5; D is uncertain. CDR3 length: 16 residues. V was trimmed by 3 bases and J by 2 bases, leaving 14 bases between them. Germline-derived CDR1 and CDR2 are KGHSH and LQKENI. For the CDR3, the DNA is TGTGCCAGCTCACCGGTAGCGTCGGGAGGCAATCAGCCCCAGCATTTT. Protein: CASSPVASGGNQPQHF.

A few counts support this clonotype. The chain is built from TRBV4-1 and TRBJ1-1; D is undetermined. The CDR3 spans 14 residues. With 4 bases removed from V and 0 bases from J, the gap between germline ends came to 9 bases. Germline loops: CDR1 MGHRA, CDR2 YSYEKL. The CDR3 region is CASSLPRLNTEAFF. CDR3 sequence (DNA): TGCGCCAGCAGCCTCCCCAGGCTGAACACTGAAGCTTTCTTT.

This clonotype was observed many times. V usage is TRBV12-3 or TRBV12-4 and J usage is TRBJ2-7; D ambiguous. The CDR3 length is 13 residues. Trimming took off 5 bases at V and 0 bases at J, with 8 bases between the two ends. CDR3 bases: TGTGCCAGCAGTCTCGGGCCCTCCTACGAGCAGTACTTC. Translation: CASSLGPSYEQYF.

The J gene is TRBJ2-7, the V gene TRBV7-9; TRBD1 is a possible D gene (6 bases). The length of the CDR3 is 14 residues. CDR1 is SEHNR and CDR2 is FQNEAQ in the germline V gene (reference sequence). The V gene lost 6 bases and the J gene lost 0 bases, with 12 bases spanning the gap. CDR3 in DNA: TGTGCCAGCAGGAAGGACAGCTCCTCCTACGAGCAGTACTTC. It translates to CASRKDSSSYEQYF.

In its sample, this clonotype was seen a few times. The chain employs TRBV3-1 and TRBJ2-7; 8 bases agree with TRBD1. The V gene end was trimmed by 0 bases and the J gene end by 5 bases; junction bases not matched to a gene: 12. Germline CDR1 is LGHDT and CDR2 is YNNKEL (reference sequence). The CDR3 runs 17 residues. The chain's CDR3 is CASSQDDPGTGGNEQYF. The DNA for the CDR3 is TGTGCCAGCAGCCAAGATGATCCCGGGACAGGTGGGAACGAGCAGTACTTC.